Below are 18 T cell receptor beta chains sequenced from a single sample in a study of blood T cells in healthy people across ages. Alongside a J-beta primer mix, a sample-barcoded 5' primer served in a second PCR lasting roughly 7 to 12 cycles. TCRdb analysed the 5' RACE reads with MiXCR anew, one entry per CDR3 protein. Here the sample spans about 1.4 million distinct CDR3 sequences, roughly 64% being singletons. The source material was blood. These receptors were taken from a man aged 18 to 30 in good health.

The chain combines TRBV7-9 with TRBJ2-2, with 9 bases fitting TRBD1. Germline lookup yields CDR1 SEHNR and CDR2 FQNEAQ (reference sequence). V lost 4 bases to trimming and J lost 3 bases; unmatched junction nucleotides: 3. The CDR3 totals 15 residues. CDR3 sequence (DNA): TGTGCCAGCAGCTCGGACAGGGGTGACACCGGGGAGCTGTTTTTT. It codes for CASSSDRGDTGELFF. The full variable domain, with the rest looked up from reference TRBV7-9 and TRBJ2-2, is DTGVSQNPRHKITKRGQNVTFRCDPISEHNRLYWYRQTLGQGPEFLTYFQNEAQLEKSRLLSDRFSAERPKGSFSTLEIQRTEQGDSAMYLCASSSDRGDTGELFFGEGSRLTVL.

This clonotype was recorded a few times. This chain connects TRBV6-5 to TRBJ1-2; D gene ambiguous. The CDR3 is made up of 15 amino acids. Germline V gene lookup returns CDR1 MNHEY and CDR2 SVGAGI. The ends were cut back, 0 bases at V and 3 bases at J, with 11 bases in the middle. Here the CDR3 reads CASSYSLRAYYGYTF. CDR3 sequence (DNA): TGTGCCAGCAGTTACTCCCTACGGGCCTACTATGGCTACACCTTC.

In this sample, this clonotype turned up a few times. This chain connects TRBV6-1 to TRBJ2-7, with 7 bases aligning to TRBD2. V lost 5 bases to trimming and J lost 3 bases; unmatched junction nucleotides: 16. Germline V gene data show CDR1 as MNHNS and CDR2 as SASEGT. The length of the CDR3 is 17 residues. This CDR3 is CASSLGSSGRTIYEQYF. As DNA, the CDR3 is TGTGCCAGCAGTCTCGGGTCTAGCGGAAGAACTATCTACGAGCAGTACTTC.

CDR3 residues: CASSQEPQASYEQYF. CDR3 nucleotide sequence: TGCGCCAGCAGCCAAGAACCTCAGGCCTCCTACGAGCAGTACTTC. The chain joins TRBV4-1 to TRBJ2-7; D gene unclear. The CDR3 is 15 residues long. V was pared by 0 bases and J by 0 bases, with 9 bases between. Germline V gene lookup returns CDR1 MGHRA and CDR2 YSYEKL.

CDR3 amino acids: CSASERQGKDTQYF. The CDR3 region has the DNA TGCAGTGCTAGTGAGCGGCAGGGCAAAGATACGCAGTATTTT. This chain joins TRBV20-1 and TRBJ2-3; D may correspond to TRBD1 or TRBD2 (5 bases each). V was pared by 3 bases and J by 5 bases, with 15 bases between. Germline V gene lookup returns CDR1 DFQATT and CDR2 SNEGSKA (reference sequence). The CDR3 runs to 14 residues.

The chain has TRBV7-9 and TRBJ1-1; 9 bases fit TRBD1. The CDR3 contains 15 residues. The V gene end was trimmed by 4 bases and the J gene end by 4 bases; junction bases not matched to a gene: 7. Germline lookup yields CDR1 SEHNR and CDR2 FQNEAQ (reference sequence). The CDR3 is CASSSHRGPGTEAFF. CDR3 in DNA: TGTGCCAGCAGCTCCCACAGGGGGCCGGGCACTGAAGCTTTCTTT.

This chain links TRBV27 with TRBJ2-1, with unresolved D. The CDR3 is made up of 14 amino acids. From germline, CDR1 is MNHEY and CDR2 SMNVEV (reference sequence). V lost 2 bases and J lost 6, with 11 bases in between. The CDR3 here is CASSLKGQVNEQFF. CDR3 bases: TGTGCCAGCAGTTTAAAGGGTCAGGTCAATGAGCAGTTCTTC.

This clonotype was observed a handful of times. This chain links TRBV5-1 with TRBJ2-1; tentative D call: TRBD2 (5 bases). Trimming took off 4 bases at V and 8 bases at J, with 25 bases between the two ends. The CDR3 has 17 residues. The germline V gene has CDR1 SGHRS and CDR2 YFSETQ. The CDR3 sequence: CASSPTTAISGMHEQFF. CDR3 nucleotide sequence: TGCGCCAGCAGCCCTACCACAGCCATCTCCGGGATGCATGAGCAGTTCTTC.

This chain connects TRBV5-1 to TRBJ2-5, with D perhaps TRBD1 (5 bases). In germline, CDR1 is SGHRS, CDR2 YFSETQ. The CDR3 loop spans 13 amino acids. V shed 8 bases and J shed 4 bases, with 15 bases lying between them. The DNA of the CDR3 is TGCGCCAGTATCACAGGAAATAGAGAGACCCAGTACTTC. This encodes CASITGNRETQYF.

The CDR3 nucleotides are TGCAGTGCTAGAGATCTTGCAGGGGGCTCCTCCTATAGCACAGATACGCAGTATTTT. Translating gives CSARDLAGGSSYSTDTQYF. This rearrangement joins TRBV20-1 to TRBJ2-3; 8 nucleotides line up with TRBD1. Germline V gives CDR1 DFQATT, CDR2 SNEGSKA (reference sequence). After removal of 0 bases from V and 0 bases from J, the junction contained 14 bases not matched to a gene. The CDR3 contains 19 residues.

The chain has TRBV20-1 and TRBJ2-1; TRBD1 is a possible D gene (6 bases). The DNA end is more similar to TRBJ1-1, so the J call may be wrong. The germline CDR1 and CDR2 sequences are DFQATT and SNEGSKA (reference sequence). This CDR3 contains 14 residues. The CDR3 spells CSARVVGGSTEAFF. In DNA, the CDR3 is TGCAGTGCTAGAGTCGTAGGGGGGAGCACTGAAGCTTTCTTT.

The chain links TRBV6-6 to TRBJ2-1; TRBD1 aligns across 9 bases. The CDR3 is 14 residues long. V lost 7 bases and J lost 5; bases outside the gene matches: 6. Germline V gene lookup returns CDR1 MNHNY and CDR2 SVGAGI (reference sequence). The CDR3 protein is CASTDRGAHNEQFF. The CDR3 coding sequence is TGTGCCAGCACAGACAGGGGGGCCCACAATGAGCAGTTCTTC.

About this clonotype itself: The junction departs from the called germline gene at one end, perhaps through a read error. The chain employs TRBV4-3 and TRBJ2-3, with TRBD2 identical over 8 bases. The CDR3 covers 15 residues. The V gene's germline CDR1 is LGHNA and CDR2 YSLEER. CDR3 protein: CASSPGLADTGTQYF. The CDR3, as DNA: TGCGCCAGCAGCCCCGGACTAGCTGACACAGGTACGCAGTATTTT.

A few counts support this clonotype. The chain recombines TRBV29-1 with TRBJ2-3; D ambiguous. The germline V gene encodes CDR1 SQVTM and CDR2 ANQGSEA. V was pared by 8 bases and J by 2 bases, with 14 bases between. The length of the CDR3 is 13 residues. For the CDR3, the DNA is TGCAGCCCCAGGACCCTCTACACAGATACGCAGTATTTT. Translated, it gives CSPRTLYTDTQYF.

V gene TRBV15 combines with J gene TRBJ2-1; 10 bases are a match to TRBD1. The V and J ends lost 0 bases and 8 bases, in that order; junction bases with no gene match: 16. Per the germline V gene, CDR1 is LNHNV and CDR2 is YYDKDF (reference sequence). This CDR3 is 19 amino acids long. The CDR3 DNA sequence: TGTGCCACCAGCAGAGATGACTCGACAGGGGGCCTAGCGTCCGATGAGCAGTTCTTC. Translation: CATSRDDSTGGLASDEQFF.

V usage is TRBV29-1 and J usage is TRBJ1-1, with D maybe TRBD1 (6 bases). CDR3 length equals 16 residues. V gave up 7 bases and J gave up 1 base, with 22 bases separating them. Germline V gives CDR1 SQVTM, CDR2 ANQGSEA. The CDR3: CSARISQGKGNTEAFF. The DNA for the CDR3 is TGCAGCGCACGAATTTCACAGGGTAAGGGGAACACTGAAGCTTTCTTT.

The CDR3 is CASTSGGSYGYTF. The CDR3 DNA sequence: TGCGCCAGCACCTCAGGGGGCTCCTATGGCTACACCTTC. This chain connects TRBV4-1 to TRBJ1-2, with 8 positions matching TRBD1. Unmatched junction bases numbered 5, after V lost 7 bases and J lost 4 bases. The length of the CDR3 is 13 residues. Germline CDR1 and CDR2: MGHRA and YSYEKL.

This chain connects TRBV25-1 to TRBJ2-1; perhaps TRBD2 as D (5 bases). The closer fit of TRBJ2-7 to the DNA end suggests the J call may be wrong. There are 14 residues in the CDR3. The V gene's germline CDR1 is MGHDK and CDR2 SYGVNS. The CDR3: CASSDRPARDEQYF. CDR3 DNA: TGTGCCAGCAGTGACCGACCTGCGAGGGATGAGCAGTACTTC.